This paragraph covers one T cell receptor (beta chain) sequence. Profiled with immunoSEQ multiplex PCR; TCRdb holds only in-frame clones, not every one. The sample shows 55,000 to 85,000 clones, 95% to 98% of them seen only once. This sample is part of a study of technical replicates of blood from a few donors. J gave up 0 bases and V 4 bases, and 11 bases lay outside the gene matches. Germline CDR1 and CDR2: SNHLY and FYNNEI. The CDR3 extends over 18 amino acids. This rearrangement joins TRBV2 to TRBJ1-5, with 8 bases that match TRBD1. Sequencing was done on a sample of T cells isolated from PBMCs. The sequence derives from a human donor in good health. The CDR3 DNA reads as TGTGCCAGCAGTGGGGAAGTCGGGACAGGCGATAGCAATCAGCCCCAGCATTTT. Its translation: CASSGEVGTGDSNQPQHF.